These 31 T cell receptor beta chains were all obtained from the same sample, sequenced in a study of T cells in narcolepsy (dated by TCRdb to the late 2010s). Library generation was performed with the immunoSEQ multiplex PCR assay. Entries here come from immuneACCESS through TCRdb and include only in-frame sequences with V and J called. Some clones fail to appear in such tables; in the studies checked, an unresolved V gene covers under half of the shortfall, and the cause of the remainder is unknown. This sample comprises approximately 25,000 clones, around 84% of them detected only once. The ten largest clones represent 0.9% to 1.2% of the sample. What was sequenced was memory (CD45RA-) CD4+ T cells from blood. This specimen's cell subset or site label, per the study, means: memory T cells sorted ex vivo from peripheral blood. The source of these receptors is a human donor in good health.

This chain uses TRBV11-2 with TRBJ2-7; tentative D call: TRBD1 (5 bases). Germline CDR1 SGHAT, CDR2 FQNNGV. CDR3 length equals 15 residues. Between the trimmed V and J ends, which lost 3 bases and 5 bases, there was a span of 17 bases. CDR3 amino acids: CASSFDRTLQNEQYF. The CDR3 coding sequence is TGTGCCAGCAGCTTCGACAGAACCCTTCAGAACGAGCAGTACTTC.

The genes are TRBV5-4 and TRBJ1-2; D gene ambiguous. V was pared by 0 bases and J by 5 bases, with 11 bases between. The CDR3 has 14 residues. Germline assignment: CDR1 SGHNT and CDR2 YYREEE (reference sequence). CDR3 DNA sequence: TGTGCCAGCAGCTTGGCGGTCAAAGGGTATGGCTACACCTTC. Encoded protein: CASSLAVKGYGYTF.

The chain combines TRBV6-1 with TRBJ2-2; possible D gene TRBD1, 6 bases. The germline V gene encodes CDR1 MNHNS and CDR2 SASEGT. Trimming pared 3 bases from V and 7 bases from J, leaving 15 bases between. This CDR3 comprises 15 residues. The CDR3 nucleotides read TGTGCCAGCAGTGATCCTACAGGGATAATCGGGGAGCTGTTTTTT. It encodes CASSDPTGIIGELFF.

CDR3 nucleotide sequence: TGTGCCAGCAGCTTAGCGCTTCACGGTGGGCATCAGCCCCAGCATTTT. Its protein product is CASSLALHGGHQPQHF. The J gene is TRBJ1-5, the V gene TRBV7-8; the D is unclear. The length of the CDR3 is 16 residues. Germline V gene data show CDR1 as SGHVS and CDR2 as FQNEAQ. V was clipped by 0 bases and J by 5 bases, with 14 bases between them.

The chain recombines TRBV28 with TRBJ1-1; D ambiguous. The ends were cut back, 8 bases at V and 0 bases at J, with 10 bases in the middle. Germline V CDR1 and CDR2: MDHEN, SYDVKM. This CDR3 is built from 13 residues. CDR3 protein: CASGPVVNTEAFF. Written as DNA, the CDR3 is TGTGCCAGCGGACCCGTAGTGAACACTGAAGCTTTCTTT.

The rearrangement joins TRBV6-5 to TRBJ2-5; D is possibly TRBD2 (6 bases). The germline CDR1 and CDR2 sequences are MNHEY and SVGAGI. Trimming took 6 bases from V and 2 from J, leaving 16 bases between them. This CDR3 region has 15 residues. The CDR3 sequence: CASRGGMDSQETQYF. CDR3 nucleotides: TGTGCCAGCAGGGGGGGAATGGATTCGCAAGAGACCCAGTACTTC.

The V and J genes are TRBV5-1 and TRBJ2-7; 13 nucleotides match TRBD2. The J segment lost 3 bases and the V segment lost 6 bases, leaving 12 bases of the junction unmatched. The V gene's germline CDR1 is SGHRS and CDR2 YFSETQ. This CDR3 comprises 17 residues. The CDR3 here is CASTTGTSGITFYEQYF. CDR3 bases: TGCGCCAGCACAACCGGGACTAGCGGGATCACTTTCTACGAGCAGTACTTC.

The chain carries TRBV19 and TRBJ1-4; D is ambiguous. Germline V gene sequence: CDR1 LNHDA, CDR2 SQIVND (reference sequence). This CDR3 has 15 amino acids. Deletions cut 5 bases from V and 0 bases from J, with 10 bases between. This chain's CDR3 is CASSETLSTNEKLFF. For the CDR3, the DNA is TGTGCCAGTAGTGAGACCCTTTCAACTAATGAAAAACTGTTTTTT.

V usage is TRBV28 and J usage is TRBJ1-5, with a weak D call TRBD1 (6 bases). Germline V CDR1 and CDR2: MDHEN, SYDVKM. Trimming removed 4 bases from V and 5 bases from J, with 18 bases in between. This CDR3 spans 16 amino acids. As DNA, the CDR3 is TGTGCCAGCAGTTCACCCATTGAGGGGGGAGATCAGCCCCAGCATTTT. Protein sequence: CASSSPIEGGDQPQHF.

The chain recombines TRBV2 with TRBJ2-5; 7 nucleotides line up with TRBD1. Matching the DNA end better, TRBJ2-7 makes the J call doubtful. The CDR3 consists of 14 residues. CDR1 SNHLY and CDR2 FYNNEI come from the germline V gene. The DNA of the CDR3 is TGTGCCAGCAGTGAAAGGACAGGTTACTACGAGCAGTACTTC. It encodes CASSERTGYYEQYF.

The rearrangement uses TRBV13 and TRBJ2-1; D gene ambiguous. Germline V gives CDR1 PRHDT, CDR2 FYEKMQ (reference sequence). V shed 5 bases and J shed 4 bases, with 6 bases lying between them. This CDR3 contains 12 residues. CDR3 coding DNA: TGTGCCAGCAGCGCACAATACAATGAGCAGTTCTTC. This encodes CASSAQYNEQFF.

In its sample, this clone was seen a few times. CDR3 DNA sequence: TGTGCTAGTGGTTTGGTATTAGGACAGGGTTCCTACGAGCAGTACTTC. Translation gives CASGLVLGQGSYEQYF. The chain carries TRBV12-5 and TRBJ2-7; 8 bases line up with TRBD1. V dropped 0 bases and J dropped 1; count of bases not matched to a gene: 5. CDR1 LGHNT and CDR2 FRNRAP come from the germline V gene. CDR3 length: 16 residues.

The chain couples TRBV5-1 to TRBJ1-2; 10 bases map to TRBD1. This CDR3 region has 16 residues. V dropped 0 bases and J dropped 6; count of bases not matched to a gene: 8. Germline CDR1 SGHRS, CDR2 YFSETQ. CDR3 nucleotide sequence: TGCGCCAGCAGCTTGGCCGTGACAGGGGGCGGAGATGGCTACACCTTC. Residues: CASSLAVTGGGDGYTF.

This chain joins TRBV10-3 and TRBJ2-2; TRBD2 matches 13 bases. CDR1 and CDR2 (germline): ENHRY, SYGVKD. CDR3 length: 15 residues. J lost 5 bases, V lost 6 bases, and 3 bases had no gene match. Here the CDR3 DNA reads TGTGCCATCAGCGGACTAGCGGGAGCGACCGGGGAGCTGTTTTTT. Translated, it gives CAISGLAGATGELFF.

The chain employs TRBV7-2 and TRBJ2-1; 10 positions match TRBD2. Germline V gene lookup returns CDR1 SGHTA and CDR2 FQGNSA. The ends lost 5 bases at V and 1 base at J; junction bases unmatched: 5. This CDR3 has 16 amino acids. The CDR3 DNA follows: TGTGCCAGCAGCCGGGGACTAGCGACTTCCTACAATGAGCAGTTCTTC. It encodes CASSRGLATSYNEQFF.

The genes are TRBV19 and TRBJ2-3, with 9 nucleotides matching TRBD2. This CDR3 is 19 amino acids long. With 3 bases clipped from V and 8 bases from J, the junction kept 21 bases outside the gene matches. CDR1 is LNHDA, CDR2 SQIVND, per germline (reference sequence). The CDR3 nucleotides are TGTGCCAGTAGTATTCAGGGACTAGCCCACCTTGCCTTGGGGGGTACGCAGTATTTT. Its translation: CASSIQGLAHLALGGTQYF.

J is TRBJ2-7 and V is TRBV10-2; 11 positions agree with TRBD2. Unmatched junction bases numbered 6, after V lost 3 bases and J lost 5 bases. The CDR3 length is 15 residues. CDR1 and CDR2 (germline): WSHSY, SAAADI. The CDR3 coding sequence is TGCGCCAGCAGTGAAGAGACTAGCGGGAAGCACGAGCAGTACTTC. Translated, it gives CASSEETSGKHEQYF.

This chain uses TRBV23-1 with TRBJ1-1; D gene ambiguous. TRBV23-1 is identified as an open reading frame with a role that is uncertain. V was pared by 3 bases and J by 1 base, with 9 bases between. This CDR3 has 14 residues. The CDR3 DNA reads as TGCGCCAGCAGTCAGTCCTTGTCGAACACTGAAGCTTTCTTT. Its protein product is CASSQSLSNTEAFF.

This chain links TRBV4-2 with TRBJ2-5, with D possibly matching TRBD2 (6 bases). Trimming left V 0 bases short and J 2 bases short, with 13 bases between. The CDR3 runs 16 residues. Germline CDR1 is LGHNA and CDR2 is YNFKEQ. CDR3 protein: CASSQDPLSGQETQYF. DNA for the CDR3: TGTGCCAGCAGCCAAGATCCCTTGAGCGGGCAAGAGACCCAGTACTTC.

The chain recombines TRBV7-8 with TRBJ2-7; 7 nucleotides agree with TRBD1. This CDR3 is built from 17 residues. J gave up 3 bases and V 5 bases, and 16 bases lay outside the gene matches. Germline V gene sequence: CDR1 SGHVS, CDR2 FQNEAQ. CDR3 loop: CASSAPSRRTGDYEQYF. For the CDR3, the DNA is TGTGCCAGCAGCGCACCGAGCCGCCGGACAGGTGACTACGAGCAGTACTTC.

The gene calls are TRBV7-2 and TRBJ2-1, with 8 bases matching TRBD1. Germline assignment: CDR1 SGHTA and CDR2 FQGNSA. The CDR3 totals 15 residues. Germline trimming cut 1 base from V and 10 bases from J; bases unmatched to any gene: 9. The chain's CDR3 is CASSLEGQVSREQFF. DNA for the CDR3: TGTGCCAGCAGCTTAGAGGGACAGGTATCCAGGGAGCAGTTCTTC.

The chain links TRBV18 to TRBJ2-6; D may be TRBD1 (5 bases). CDR1 is KGHSH, CDR2 LQKENI, per germline. This CDR3 has 16 amino acids. V lost 4 bases to trimming and J lost 0 bases, with 10 bases between them. For the CDR3, the DNA is TGTGCCAGCTCACTCTATGACAGCTCTGGGGCCAACGTCCTGACTTTC. It specifies CASSLYDSSGANVLTF.

This chain joins TRBV5-1 and TRBJ1-1; 9 nucleotides align to TRBD1. This CDR3 region has 14 residues. In germline, CDR1 is SGHRS, CDR2 YFSETQ. V trimming: 4 bases; J trimming: 4 bases; junction bases outside the gene matches: 5. The CDR3 DNA is TGCGCCAGCAGCAACCGACAGGGGGTCACTGAAGCTTTCTTT. Translation: CASSNRQGVTEAFF.

The J gene is TRBJ1-1, the V gene TRBV19; D perhaps matches TRBD1 (5 bases). The CDR3 extends over 15 amino acids. V was trimmed by 2 bases and J by 6 bases, leaving 16 bases between them. Germline V gene data show CDR1 as LNHDA and CDR2 as SQIVND (reference sequence). In DNA form, the CDR3 reads TGTGCCAGTAGTATAAAAACAGGCGATGGGGCTGAAGCTTTCTTT. It yields the protein CASSIKTGDGAEAFF.

This clone came up once. This chain connects TRBV5-4 to TRBJ2-1; no definite D call. Looked up from germline, CDR1 is SGHNT and CDR2 is YYREEE (reference sequence). The CDR3 is 17 amino acids. Between the trimmed V and J ends, which lost 4 bases and 2 bases, there was a span of 19 bases. CDR3 sequence (DNA): TGTGCCAGCAGCCGGACGCTTGGCCAATTCCCCTACAATGAGCAGTTCTTC. Protein: CASSRTLGQFPYNEQFF.

This chain links TRBV7-9 with TRBJ1-1; D remains ambiguous. The CDR3 is made up of 14 amino acids. CDR1 and CDR2 (germline): SEHNR, FQNEAQ (reference sequence). The V and J ends lost 5 bases and 2 bases respectively, with 12 bases between them. CDR3 amino acids: CASSPEYYNTEAFF. The DNA of the CDR3 is TGTGCCAGCAGCCCGGAGTATTATAACACTGAAGCTTTCTTT.

This rearrangement joins TRBV5-1 to TRBJ1-2; the D is unclear. Germline loops: CDR1 SGHRS, CDR2 YFSETQ. Deletions cut 0 bases from V and 5 bases from J, with 17 bases between. The CDR3 extends over 16 amino acids. CDR3 loop: CASSLGEVLRGYGYTF. In DNA form, the CDR3 reads TGCGCCAGCAGCTTGGGGGAGGTCCTGCGCGGGTATGGCTACACCTTC.

This clone was seen just once. The chain joins TRBV6-1 to TRBJ2-5; TRBD1 matches 11 bases. The CDR3 is 14 amino acids. CDR1 is MNHNS, CDR2 SASEGT, per germline. Trimming took 5 bases from V and 5 from J; bases not matched to a gene: 4. CDR3 residues: CASSWDRGRETQYF. In nucleotides, the CDR3 is TGTGCCAGCAGTTGGGACAGGGGGAGGGAGACCCAGTACTTC.

The J gene is TRBJ2-3, the V gene TRBV7-2; 12 bases align to TRBD2. The V gene end was trimmed by 5 bases and the J gene end by 4 bases; junction bases not matched to a gene: 7. Germline values: CDR1 SGHTA, CDR2 FQGNSA. This CDR3 region has 16 residues. CDR3: CASSKGLAGLADTQYF. The CDR3 region has the DNA TGTGCCAGCAGCAAAGGACTAGCGGGACTCGCAGATACGCAGTATTTT.

The V and J genes are TRBV4-2 and TRBJ1-3; 7 bases match TRBD1. The CDR3 consists of 21 residues. CDR1 and CDR2 (germline): LGHNA, YNFKEQ. V shed 2 bases, J shed 2 bases, and the junction held 21 bases outside the gene matches. CDR3 protein: CASSQSRRQGEAWGTGNTIYF. For the CDR3, the DNA is TGTGCCAGCAGCCAAAGCCGTCGGCAGGGGGAAGCCTGGGGGACTGGAAACACCATATATTTT.

V and J are TRBV30 and TRBJ1-1, with D possibly being TRBD1 (6 bases). CDR1 is GTSNPN and CDR2 is SVGIG in the germline V gene (reference sequence). The CDR3 is 13 residues long. Trimming stripped 2 bases from V and 6 bases from J, with 13 bases between. CDR3 amino acids: CAWSTGLLPEAFF. The DNA of the CDR3 is TGTGCCTGGAGTACAGGGCTCTTACCTGAAGCTTTCTTT.